A selection of T cell receptor beta chains follows, all from one sample in a study of shared clonotypes between healthy human individuals. The assay was immunoSEQ multiplex PCR, and TCRdb's table has in-frame clones only and misses some. Of 1,500,000 or so clones detected, about 98.5% appear once; the ten largest clones hold roughly 0.35%. Sequencing was done on a sample of naive CD4+ T cells sorted from blood. All receptors come from a man younger than 45 in good health. CDR3s include the opening cysteine and the closing phenylalanine or tryptophan. A D gene is named only where the DNA matches it firmly. Expanded clones get a size class; other rows say once, few or many, or leave the size out.

D	V	J	size	DNA	CDR3
-	TRBV4-1	TRBJ1-2	-	TGCGCCAGCAGCCTTCAGGGAGCCTATGGCTACACCTTC	CASSLQGAYGYTF
TRBD2	TRBV7-9	TRBJ2-3	-	TGTGCCAGCAGACCCACTAGCGGCACAGATACGCAGTATTTT	CASRPTSGTDTQYF
-	TRBV30	TRBJ1-3	-	TGTGCCTGGAGTGTACGCGCAGGACACTCTGGAAACACCATATATTTT	CAWSVRAGHSGNTIYF
-	TRBV30	TRBJ2-3	-	TGTGCCTGGAGTCTCCAATTAGATACGCAGTATTTT	CAWSLQLDTQYF
-	TRBV7-9	TRBJ1-1	-	TGTGCCAGCAGCTTACGGCAGATGAACACTGAAGCTTTCTTT	CASSLRQMNTEAFF
TRBD1	TRBV13	TRBJ2-3	-	TGTGCCAGCAGCTTACCGATGACAGGGGGAGGTACAGATACGCAGTATTTT	CASSLPMTGGGTDTQYF
TRBD1	TRBV5-4	TRBJ2-7	-	TGTGCCAGCAACCCGGGACAGGGGAGATCGGAGTACTTC	CASNPGQGRSEYF
TRBD2	TRBV6-5	TRBJ2-2	-	TGTGCCAGCACCCAGCGGGAGTCCACCGGGGAGCTGTTTTTT	CASTQRESTGELFF
-	TRBV18	TRBJ2-7	once	TGTGCCAGCTCACCACTCCGCGCCTCGGGGGAGCAGTACTTC	CASSPLRASGEQYF
-	TRBV19	TRBJ2-5	-	TGTGCCAGTGGGGGGACAGTGCAAGAGACCCAGTACTTC	CASGGTVQETQYF
-	TRBV27	TRBJ2-1	-	TGTGCCAGCAGAAACCCGGGACACAACTACAATGAGCAGTTCTTC	CASRNPGHNYNEQFF
-	TRBV5-1	TRBJ2-1	-	TGCGCCAGCACCGACAGGAGCTCCTACAATGAGCAGTTCTTC	CASTDRSSYNEQFF
-	TRBV7-3	TRBJ1-2	-	TGTGCCAGCAGCCCAGGGGCAGGCTATGGCTACACCTTC	CASSPGAGYGYTF
TRBD2	TRBV25-1	TRBJ2-4	-	TGTGCCAGCAGTGAATTCCGGGGGGTCAAAAACATTCAGTACTTC	CASSEFRGVKNIQYF
-	TRBV10-1	TRBJ2-3	-	TGCGCCAGCAGTGGGGACATCACAGATACGCAGTATTTT	CASSGDITDTQYF
-	TRBV7-3	TRBJ1-1	once	TGTGCCAGCAGCGGGGGACAAATCACTGAAGCTTTCTTT	CASSGGQITEAFF
-	TRBV7-2	TRBJ1-5	-	TGTGCCAGCAGCTTATCGGGGGTTAGGAGCAATCAGCCCCAGCATTTT	CASSLSGVRSNQPQHF
TRBD1	TRBV15	TRBJ2-1	-	TGTGCCACCAGCAGAGGTCGCCGGGACAGGCTCTACAATGAGCAGTTCTTC	CATSRGRRDRLYNEQFF
-	TRBV30	TRBJ1-3	-	TGTGCCTGGAGTAAGGGCTCTGGAAACACCATATATTTT	CAWSKGSGNTIYF
-	TRBV2	TRBJ2-3	-	TGTGCCAGCACCCCATCGGAGGCAGATACGCAGTATTTT	CASTPSEADTQYF
-	TRBV19	TRBJ2-7	-	TGTGCCAGTAGGCGGAGCGATGGGCCCTACGAGCAGTACTTC	CASRRSDGPYEQYF
-	TRBV5-4	TRBJ2-4	-	TGTGCCAGCAGCTTGGGATCCAAAAACATTCAGTACTTC	CASSLGSKNIQYF
-	TRBV18	TRBJ1-2	-	TGTGCCAGCCAATTAACCCAACAAGTCTATGGCTACACCTTC	CASQLTQQVYGYTF
TRBD1	TRBV14	TRBJ1-2	-	TGTGCCAGCAGCCTAAAACCAGGGGGCGGAGGTGGCTACACCTTC	CASSLKPGGGGGYTF
TRBD2	TRBV29-1	TRBJ2-1	-	TGCAGCGTTGATACTAGCGGGAGCAACAATGAGCAGTTCTTC	CSVDTSGSNNEQFF
-	TRBV11-2	TRBJ2-1	-	TGTGCCAGCAGGGACAGTCCCAGCTATGAGCAGTTCTTC	CASRDSPSYEQFF
-	TRBV7-9	TRBJ2-2	-	TGTGCCAGCAGCTTAGTTGGGAACACCGGGGAGCTGTTTTTT	CASSLVGNTGELFF
-	TRBV28	TRBJ1-2	-	TGTGCCAGCAGGAGAATTAACTATGGCTACACCTTC	CASRRINYGYTF
-	TRBV5-5	TRBJ2-1	-	TGTGCCAGCAGCCCGGAGGCCCCCGGTGAGCAGTTCTTC	CASSPEAPGEQFF
-	TRBV7-9	TRBJ2-2	-	TGTGCCAGCAGCTTAGGGGGCAGCCTCACCGGGGAGCTGTTTTTT	CASSLGGSLTGELFF
-	TRBV21-1	TRBJ1-2	-	TGTGCCAGCAGCAAAGAAGAAGATGGCTACACCTTC	CASSKEEDGYTF